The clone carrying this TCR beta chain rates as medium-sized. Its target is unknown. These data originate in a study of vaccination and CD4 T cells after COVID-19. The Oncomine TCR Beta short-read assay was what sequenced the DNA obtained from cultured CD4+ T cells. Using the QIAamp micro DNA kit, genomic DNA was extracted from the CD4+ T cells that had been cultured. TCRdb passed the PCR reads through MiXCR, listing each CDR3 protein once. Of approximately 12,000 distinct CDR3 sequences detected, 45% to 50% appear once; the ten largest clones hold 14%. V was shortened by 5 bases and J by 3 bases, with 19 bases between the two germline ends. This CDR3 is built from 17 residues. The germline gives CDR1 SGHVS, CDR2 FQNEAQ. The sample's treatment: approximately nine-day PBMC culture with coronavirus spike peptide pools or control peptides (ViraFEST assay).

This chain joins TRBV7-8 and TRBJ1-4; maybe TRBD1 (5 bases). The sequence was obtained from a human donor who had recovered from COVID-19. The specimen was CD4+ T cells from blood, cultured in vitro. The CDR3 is CASSPYGGAEANEKLFF. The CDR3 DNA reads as TGTGCCAGCAGCCCCTATGGGGGTGCTGAAGCTAATGAAAAACTGTTTTTT. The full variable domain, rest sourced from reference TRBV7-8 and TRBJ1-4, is GAGVSQSPRYKVAKRGQDVALRCDPISGHVSLFWYQQALGQGPEFLTYFQNEAQLDKSGLPSDRFFAERPEGSVSTLKIQRTQQEDSAVYLCASSPYGGAEANEKLFFGSGTQLSVL.